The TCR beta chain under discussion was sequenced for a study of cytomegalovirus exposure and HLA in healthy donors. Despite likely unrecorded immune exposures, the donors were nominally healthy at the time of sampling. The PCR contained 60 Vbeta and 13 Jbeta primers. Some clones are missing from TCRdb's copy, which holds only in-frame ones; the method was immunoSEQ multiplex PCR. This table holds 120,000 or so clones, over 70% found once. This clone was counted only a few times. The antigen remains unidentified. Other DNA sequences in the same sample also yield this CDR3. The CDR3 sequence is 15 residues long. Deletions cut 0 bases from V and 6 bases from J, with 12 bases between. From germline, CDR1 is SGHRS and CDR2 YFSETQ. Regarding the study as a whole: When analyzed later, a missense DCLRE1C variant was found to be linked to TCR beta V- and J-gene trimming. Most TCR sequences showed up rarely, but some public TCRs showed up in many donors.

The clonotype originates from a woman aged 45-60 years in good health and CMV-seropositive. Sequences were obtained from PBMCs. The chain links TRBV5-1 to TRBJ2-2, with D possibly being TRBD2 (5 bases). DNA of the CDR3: TGCGCCAGCAGCTTGGACCTAGCTAGCTCCGGGGAGCTGTTTTTT. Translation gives CASSLDLASSGELFF.